The source of this T cell receptor beta chain is a study of technical replicates of blood from a handful of donors. TCRdb's copy holds only in-frame clones and misses some; the assay was immunoSEQ multiplex PCR. The sample includes approximately 15,000 clones, over 75% of them seen just once. CDR1 is MGHRA, CDR2 YSYEKL, per germline. This CDR3 comprises 17 residues. Trimming took 3 bases from V and 1 from J; bases not matched to a gene: 12. The genes are TRBV4-1 and TRBJ2-7, with 7 bases fitting TRBD1. The source is a human donor in good health. The source material was PBMCs. The chain's CDR3 is CASSHYSGTAYSYEQYF. For the CDR3, the DNA is TGCGCCAGCAGCCACTATTCCGGGACAGCTTATTCCTACGAGCAGTACTTC.